What follows is one T cell receptor beta chain and its context. This CDR3 spans 13 amino acids. Trimming left V 6 bases short and J 5 bases short, with 13 bases between. Germline V gene sequence: CDR1 MGHDK, CDR2 SYGVNS. This entry comes from a study of control samples from healthy donors and cancer patients. Assay used: immunoSEQ multiplex PCR; TCRdb lists only in-frame clones, some missing. The sample has over 110,000 clones; around nine tenths are singletons. The chain uses TRBV25-1 and TRBJ1-1; D gene uncertain. The TCR originated in a man aged 25-45 years in good health. Sequences were obtained from blood. The CDR3 reads CASRRSGETEAFF. The CDR3 DNA reads TGTGCCAGCAGACGATCAGGAGAGACTGAAGCTTTCTTT.